This TCR beta chain is drawn from a study of glioma-infiltrating T cells after dendritic cell vaccination. V was clipped by 0 bases and J by 5 bases; unmatched bases: 3. The CDR3 length is 14 residues. Germline CDR1 and CDR2: WNHNN and SYGVQD (reference sequence). Assay used: immunoSEQ multiplex PCR; TCRdb lists only in-frame clones, some missing. This table has 65,000 to 80,000 clones, more than 75% appearing once. Time point defined: after dendritic cell vaccination, including at tumor progression/relapse. Selection required adequate fresh-frozen tumor tissue plus more than two years' survival data.

The sequenced sample was blood, obtained after dendritic cell vaccination. The clonotype originates from a human donor with glioblastoma. The genes are TRBV10-1 and TRBJ2-5, with 7 bases lining up with TRBD2. The CDR3 loop reads CASSESPGGETQYF. CDR3 coding DNA: TGCGCCAGCAGTGAGTCCCCCGGGGGGGAGACCCAGTACTTC.